The sequence of this T cell receptor beta chain was determined in a study of OX40 agonist ivuxolimab in advanced cancers. Study-level background: The mean age was about 57 years, ranging from 23 to 79, with approximately 83% of participants male. Participants could have had prior anti-PD-1, anti-PD-L1 or anti-CTLA-4 therapy, and around 40% had some.

CDR1 LNHNV and CDR2 YYDKDF come from the germline V gene (reference sequence). V shed 2 bases and J shed 4 bases, with 6 bases lying between them. The CDR3 consists of 12 residues. Overall study findings and caveats: On average, CD8+ T cells showed a greater number of expanded clones than CD4+.

The repertoire was sequenced with immunoSEQ multiplex PCR; TCRdb's copy has only in-frame clones and lacks some. The sample holds 65,000 to 80,000 clones, roughly 90% seen once. A word on this clone: Its specificity is unknown.

The receptor's source is an adult with an advanced solid tumor such as melanoma, head and neck, liver or kidney cancer. The sample here was CD4+ or CD8+ T cells sorted from blood, taken in a trial of the OX40 agonist ivuxolimab. This sequence joins TRBV15 and TRBJ2-7; D unresolved. The CDR3 DNA reads as TGTGCCACCAGCAGACTCAGTTACGAGCAGTACTTC. This sequence encodes CATSRLSYEQYF. Based on the CDR3 plus reference TRBV15 and TRBJ2-7, the full variable domain is DAMVIQNPRYQVTQFGKPVTLSCSQTLNHNVMYWYQQKSSQAPKLLFHYYDKDFNNEADTPDNFQSRRPNTSFCFLDIRSPGLGDTAMYLCATSRLSYEQYFGPGTRLTVT.